This entry lists 13 T cell receptor beta chains sequenced from one sample in a study of shared clonotypes between healthy human individuals. Using immunoSEQ multiplex PCR, the repertoire was profiled, and TCRdb retains in-frame clones only, with some absent. The data contain some 1.4 million clones, roughly 96% of them singletons. Material for sequencing was naive CD4+ T cells sorted from blood. Regarding subset: CD45RA+ positively selected. The source is a man between 25 and 39 years old in good health.

On this clone: In the same sample, other DNA sequences code for this CDR3. The chain joins TRBV6-5 to TRBJ2-2; D perhaps matches TRBD2 (6 bases). The germline V gene encodes CDR1 MNHEY and CDR2 SVGAGI. V lost 1 base to trimming and J lost 4 bases, with 7 bases between them. This CDR3 has 14 amino acids. This CDR3 is CASSYLGGTGELFF. In DNA, the CDR3 is TGTGCCAGCAGTTACTTGGGGGGCACCGGGGAGCTGTTTTTT.

The CDR3 loop reads CASSRVVGQGIDEQYF. The DNA of the CDR3 is TGTGCCAGCAGCCGGGTAGTGGGACAGGGGATCGACGAGCAGTACTTC. The chain is built from TRBV7-6 and TRBJ2-7; 10 positions agree with TRBD1. Per the germline V gene, CDR1 is SGHVS and CDR2 is FNYEAQ. Trimming took 5 bases from V and 5 from J; bases not matched to a gene: 12. There are 16 residues in the CDR3.

The J gene is TRBJ1-1, the V gene TRBV7-8, with a tentative D call TRBD1 (5 bases). The CDR3 covers 15 residues. CDR1 is SGHVS, CDR2 FQNEAQ, per germline. V dropped 0 bases and J dropped 0 bases, with 8 bases sitting between them. CDR3 in amino acids: CASSLAHRMNTEAFF. In DNA, the CDR3 is TGTGCCAGCAGCTTAGCGCACAGGATGAACACTGAAGCTTTCTTT.

A single count supports this clone. The V call is TRBV6-5, the J call TRBJ2-5; D gene unclear. CDR1 is MNHEY and CDR2 is SVGAGI in the germline V gene. This CDR3 region has 14 residues. V shed 2 bases and J shed 4 bases, with 11 bases lying between them. Here the CDR3 DNA reads TGTGCCAGCAGTTACCGACGGCTTGGAGAGACCCAGTACTTC. Protein product: CASSYRRLGETQYF.

This chain links TRBV19 with TRBJ2-1; no reliable D call. Trimming took off 3 bases at V and 3 bases at J, with 15 bases between the two ends. The CDR3 covers 16 residues. The germline V gene encodes CDR1 LNHDA and CDR2 SQIVND (reference sequence). Written as DNA, the CDR3 is TGTGCCAGTAGTATCCGCGGCGAAATAGTCTACAATGAGCAGTTCTTC. Residues: CASSIRGEIVYNEQFF.

CDR3 region: CASSQDSRGTEAFF. CDR3 in DNA: TGTGCCAGCAGCCAGGACAGTCGTGGGACTGAAGCTTTCTTT. The chain links TRBV9 to TRBJ1-1, with D perhaps matching TRBD1 (6 bases). This CDR3 region has 14 residues. Deletions cut 4 bases from V and 5 bases from J, with 15 bases between. CDR1 and CDR2 (germline): SGDLS, YYNGEE.

The CDR3 spells CASSYPRDREGNTIYF. The CDR3 nucleotides are TGTGCCAGCAGTTACCCCCGGGACAGGGAAGGAAACACCATATATTTT. V gene TRBV6-5 combines with J gene TRBJ1-3; 9 bases are a match to TRBD1. Losses at the gene ends were 2 bases for V and 4 bases for J; bases not matched to a gene: 6. Per germline, CDR1 MNHEY and CDR2 SVGAGI. CDR3 length: 16 residues.

The chain couples TRBV5-4 to TRBJ2-7; 11 nucleotides line up with TRBD1. V shed 0 bases, J shed 2 bases, and the junction held 7 bases outside the gene matches. The CDR3 covers 17 residues. CDR1 is SGHNT, CDR2 YYREEE, per germline (reference sequence). This CDR3 reads CASSLGEGQGGTYEQYF. The CDR3 DNA reads as TGTGCCAGCAGCTTGGGTGAGGGACAGGGGGGCACCTACGAGCAGTACTTC.

The V and J genes are TRBV11-2 and TRBJ2-1; 12 bases map to TRBD2. The junction had 8 bases not matched to a gene; V was cut back by 2 bases and J by 9 bases. From germline, CDR1 is SGHAT and CDR2 FQNNGV. This CDR3 is 16 amino acids long. The CDR3 nucleotides read TGTGCCAGCAGCTTATTTGGACTAGCGGGACCGGGTGAGCAGTTCTTC. Residues: CASSLFGLAGPGEQFF.

The chain links TRBV29-1 to TRBJ1-1; D is possibly TRBD1 (6 bases). Germline assignment: CDR1 SQVTM and CDR2 ANQGSEA. The CDR3 contains 14 residues. V lost 6 bases and J 4 bases, leaving 18 bases between the germline ends. CDR3 DNA sequence: TGCAGCGTACAGGGTTCGGGTCCTGGCACTGAAGCTTTCTTT. Its translation is CSVQGSGPGTEAFF.

This clone was found once. J is TRBJ1-2 and V is TRBV5-1; D unclear. Trimming shortened V by 3 bases and J by 0 bases, and 18 bases separated the two germline ends. This CDR3 is 17 amino acids long. Looked up from germline, CDR1 is SGHRS and CDR2 is YFSETQ. CDR3 in DNA: TGCGCCAGCAGCTCTCAAACCCGGCAGACGACTAACTATGGCTACACCTTC. This codes for CASSSQTRQTTNYGYTF. The full variable domain, completed using reference TRBV5-1 and TRBJ1-2, is KAGVTQTPRYLIKTRGQQVTLSCSPISGHRSVSWYQQTPGQGLQFLFEYFSETQRNKGNFPGRFSGRQFSNSRSEMNVSTLELGDSALYLCASSSQTRQTTNYGYTFGSGTRLTVV.

The chain carries TRBV7-2 and TRBJ1-5; maybe TRBD1 (5 bases). V was shortened by 4 bases and J by 1 base, with 11 bases between the two germline ends. Germline values: CDR1 SGHTA, CDR2 FQGNSA. This CDR3 is 15 amino acids long. Written as DNA, the CDR3 is TGTGCCAGCAGCTCCTTCGGGGCCAGCAATCAGCCCCAGCATTTT. This translates into CASSSFGASNQPQHF.

The chain uses TRBV7-3 and TRBJ2-7; TRBD2 matches at 9 bases. Germline CDR1 and CDR2: SGHTA and FQGTGA. The CDR3 is made up of 16 amino acids. V trimming: 6 bases; J trimming: 1 base; junction bases outside the gene matches: 10. The CDR3 nucleotides read TGTGCCAGCAGGCCCGATAGCGGGAGAGGATCCTACGAGCAGTACTTC. It encodes CASRPDSGRGSYEQYF.